This TCR beta chain was documented in a study of blood T cell repertoires in COVID-19. Study in general: Recovered participants had two consecutive negative NP/OP PCR tests, healthcare professional clearance, or symptom resolution.

Source study methods: The assay estimated nucleated cells by amplifying reference gene primers. Sequencing was performed with immunoSEQ multiplex PCR; in TCRdb, only in-frame clones are kept and a portion is missing. D and trimming were read from the DNA, whereas the V and J calls and clone size are those reported in that table. The sample lists a few hundred thousand clones; 88% were seen once. Participant ages covered about 18 to 100 years across about 22 US areas. Clinical history as reported by participants underpinned cohort assignment. Trimming at V came to 7 bases and at J to 2 bases, leaving 7 bases not matched to a gene. CDR1 is SGHRS and CDR2 is YFSETQ in the germline V gene. The CDR3 totals 14 residues.

Sequenced sample: PBMCs or T cells enriched from blood (not recorded which). The TCR was taken from a woman aged 60-75 years in a cohort exposed to, infected with or recovered from COVID-19 (not recorded which). The gene calls are TRBV5-1 and TRBJ2-3; 7 bases fit TRBD1. This chain's CDR3 is CASFDGQVTDTQYF. The CDR3 coding sequence is TGCGCCAGCTTTGACGGACAGGTCACAGATACGCAGTATTTT.